The 5 T cell receptor beta chains in this list originate from one sample, sequenced in a study of vaccination and CD4 T cells after COVID-19. For these TCRs, the target antigens are not known. Researchers used the Oncomine TCR Beta short-read assay to sequence DNA from cultured CD4+ T cells. TCRdb fed the PCR reads into MiXCR, producing one record per CDR3 protein. The table records tens of thousands of distinct CDR3 sequences, approximately 38% of them present only once. As for treatment: roughly 10-day PBMC culture with coronavirus spike peptide pools or control peptides (ViraFEST assay). Sequencing used CD4+ T cells from blood, cultured in vitro, obtained before SARS-CoV-2 vaccination. The receptors shown here come from a human donor who had recovered from COVID-19.

This clonotype was observed a handful of times. The V call is TRBV27, the J call TRBJ1-1; D is undetermined. CDR3 length: 16 amino acids. V gave up 3 bases and J gave up 8 bases, with 22 bases separating them. CDR1 is MNHEY, CDR2 SMNVEV, per germline (reference sequence). The chain's CDR3 is CASSFIGRAWRDEAFF. CDR3 in DNA: TGTGCCAGCAGTTTTATAGGTCGGGCCTGGAGAGACGAAGCTTTCTTT.

The rearrangement links TRBV7-2 to TRBJ1-2; TRBD1 is a possible D gene (5 bases). Deletions cut 5 bases from V and 6 bases from J, with 13 bases between. The CDR3 loop spans 13 amino acids. The germline gives CDR1 SGHTA, CDR2 FQGNSA. The CDR3 is CASSPTDRDGYTF. The CDR3 region has the DNA TGTGCCAGCAGCCCAACCGACAGAGATGGCTACACCTTC.

The chain has TRBV20-1 and TRBJ1-6; D ambiguous. There are 12 residues in the CDR3. V gave up 0 bases and J gave up 10 bases, with 7 bases separating them. Germline V gives CDR1 DFQATT, CDR2 SNEGSKA (reference sequence). The CDR3 DNA follows: TGCAGTGCTAGAGAGGGGAGCTCACCCCTCCACTTT. Translated: CSAREGSSPLHF.

This clonotype was observed a handful of times. The rearrangement joins TRBV20-1 to TRBJ1-5; perhaps TRBD1 as D (5 bases). The CDR3 runs 16 residues. CDR1 is DFQATT, CDR2 SNEGSKA, per germline (reference sequence). Between the trimmed V and J ends, which lost 0 bases and 5 bases, there was a span of 17 bases. CDR3 amino acids: CSARDGLRQGDQPQHF. Here the CDR3 DNA reads TGCAGTGCTAGAGATGGTCTAAGGCAGGGCGATCAGCCCCAGCATTTT.

This chain joins TRBV7-2 and TRBJ1-2, with a tentative D call TRBD1 (5 bases). The V end was cut by 2 bases, the J end by 2 bases, with 9 bases between. This CDR3 spans 14 amino acids. CDR1 and CDR2 from the germline V gene are SGHTA and FQGNSA. The CDR3 is CASSLMTDNYGYTF. In DNA, the CDR3 is TGTGCCAGCAGCTTAATGACAGACAACTATGGCTACACCTTC.